The 24 T cell receptor beta chains given below trace back to one sample, sequenced in a study of blood T cell repertoires in COVID-19. Clones were sequenced by immunoSEQ multiplex PCR, and TCRdb holds only the in-frame ones, with some missing. The sample has some 150,000 clones; about four fifths are singletons. Sequenced sample: peripheral blood. These receptors were obtained from a human donor with acute or convalescent COVID-19. The donor label of this sample is uncertain.

The chain uses TRBV5-1 and TRBJ2-1; 7 bases are shared with TRBD1. The CDR3 contains 16 residues. J gave up 4 bases and V 3 bases, and 10 bases lay outside the gene matches. Germline V gene sequence: CDR1 SGHRS, CDR2 YFSETQ. This CDR3 is CASSYGTGARYNEQFF. CDR3 coding DNA: TGCGCCAGCAGCTACGGAACAGGGGCACGGTACAATGAGCAGTTCTTC.

V and J are TRBV27 and TRBJ1-5, with D possibly being TRBD1 (5 bases). The CDR3 length is 14 residues. Trimming took off 2 bases at V and 5 bases at J, with 10 bases between the two ends. CDR1 and CDR2 (germline): MNHEY, SMNVEV (reference sequence). CDR3 sequence (DNA): TGTGCCAGCAGTTTACAGGGCCCCGATCAGCCCCAGCATTTT. Protein: CASSLQGPDQPQHF.

The chain carries TRBV9 and TRBJ1-6; D gene unclear. The CDR3 covers 17 residues. V shed 4 bases and J shed 0 bases, with 14 bases lying between them. Germline assignment: CDR1 SGDLS and CDR2 YYNGEE. The CDR3 nucleotides are TGTGCCAGCAGCTCCCGGGAGGCGAGCTCCTATAATTCACCCCTCCACTTT. Its translation: CASSSREASSYNSPLHF.

V gene TRBV19 combines with J gene TRBJ2-1; 8 bases are shared with TRBD1. V gave up 5 bases and J gave up 5 bases; unmatched junction bases: 11. Per germline, CDR1 LNHDA and CDR2 SQIVND (reference sequence). The CDR3 runs to 16 residues. DNA for the CDR3: TGTGCCAGTAGTGCCTTCCAGGGGGCGCGGGACAATGAGCAGTTCTTC. It is translated as CASSAFQGARDNEQFF. Combining the CDR3 with reference TRBV19 and TRBJ2-1 gives the whole variable domain DGGITQSPKYLFRKEGQNVTLSCEQNLNHDAMYWYRQDPGQGLRLIYYSQIVNDFQKGDIAEGYSVSREKKESFPLTVTSAQKNPTAFYLCASSAFQGARDNEQFFGPGTRLTVL.

This chain joins TRBV24-1 and TRBJ2-2, with D perhaps TRBD1 (6 bases). The CDR3 is 15 amino acids. V lost 3 bases, J lost 6 bases, and 13 bases lay in between. CDR1 is KGHDR and CDR2 is SFDVKD in the germline V gene. The CDR3 region is CATSDPQGRAGELFF. The DNA of the CDR3 is TGTGCCACCAGTGATCCACAGGGACGCGCCGGGGAGCTGTTTTTT.

This chain links TRBV29-1 with TRBJ1-2; D call uncertain. Trimming took 0 bases from V and 8 from J, leaving 13 bases between them. The CDR3 has 13 amino acids. From germline, CDR1 is SQVTM and CDR2 ANQGSEA. The CDR3 nucleotides read TGCAGCGTTGAAGATAATCCAGGCCGAGGCTACACCTTC. Translated: CSVEDNPGRGYTF.

This clone appeared a single time. The chain joins TRBV6-1 to TRBJ1-4, with TRBD1 identical over 7 bases. Looked up from germline, CDR1 is MNHNS and CDR2 is SASEGT. This CDR3 is 14 amino acids long. Trimming removed 1 base from V and 6 bases from J; junction bases left unmatched: 2. CDR3 bases: TGTGCCAGCAGTGAAGACAGGGGTTATGAAAAACTGTTTTTT. Encoded protein: CASSEDRGYEKLFF.

This chain joins TRBV5-4 and TRBJ1-1; D gene unclear. The germline V gene encodes CDR1 SGHNT and CDR2 YYREEE (reference sequence). The germline V and J ends were trimmed by 2 bases and 1 base, with 9 bases remaining between them. CDR3 size: 14 residues. CDR3 sequence reads: CASSFDIPNTEAFF. The CDR3, as DNA: TGTGCCAGCAGCTTTGACATCCCGAACACTGAAGCTTTCTTT.

This chain links TRBV21-1 with TRBJ2-2; the table's D call, TRBD1, has no DNA check behind it. TRBV21-1 is classified as a pseudogene. This CDR3 is built from 12 residues. This CDR3 reads CASSTDPGELFF. As DNA, the CDR3 is TGTGCCAGCTCGACAGACCCCGGGGAGCTGTTTTTT.

The V gene is TRBV7-2, the J gene TRBJ2-1; 9 positions agree with TRBD2. The length of the CDR3 is 15 residues. Germline V gene lookup returns CDR1 SGHTA and CDR2 FQGNSA. V dropped 7 bases and J dropped 8; count of bases not matched to a gene: 12. DNA of the CDR3: TGTGCCAGCACCTTCCTGGGCGGGGGGGCCGATGAGCAGTTCTTC. It yields the protein CASTFLGGGADEQFF.

The gene calls are TRBV4-1 and TRBJ1-4, with TRBD1 identical over 7 bases. V gave up 6 bases and J gave up 0 bases; unmatched junction bases: 7. CDR1 MGHRA and CDR2 YSYEKL come from the germline V gene. CDR3 length: 16 residues. CDR3 sequence (DNA): TGCGCCAGCAGGGGGCCAGGGGGAGCAACTAATGAAAAACTGTTTTTT. Its protein product is CASRGPGGATNEKLFF.

The chain has TRBV4-1 and TRBJ1-2; D gene ambiguous. Per the germline V gene, CDR1 is MGHRA and CDR2 is YSYEKL. Trimming stripped 5 bases from V and 3 bases from J, with 7 bases between. The CDR3 covers 12 residues. The CDR3 protein is CASSSTDYGYTF. The CDR3 nucleotides read TGCGCCAGCAGCTCTACGGACTATGGCTACACCTTC.

The rearrangement joins TRBV29-1 to TRBJ1-2; TRBD1 matches 10 bases. This CDR3 is built from 13 residues. Trimming at V came to 8 bases and at J to 5 bases, leaving 8 bases not matched to a gene. The germline V gene has CDR1 SQVTM and CDR2 ANQGSEA. In nucleotides, the CDR3 is TGCAGCATCCGGGACAGGGGACCTTATGGCTACACCTTC. Translated, it gives CSIRDRGPYGYTF. Together with reference TRBV29-1 and TRBJ1-2, the CDR3 gives the full variable domain: SAVISQKPSRDICQRGTSLTIQCQVDSQVTMMFWYRQQPGQSLTLIATANQGSEATYESGFVIDKFPISRPNLTFSTLTVSNMSPEDSSIYLCSIRDRGPYGYTFGSGTRLTVV.

The V gene is TRBV5-4, the J gene TRBJ2-7, with a weak D call TRBD2 (6 bases). The germline V gene has CDR1 SGHNT and CDR2 YYREEE (reference sequence). This CDR3 has 14 amino acids. Trimming took 4 bases from V and 4 from J, leaving 15 bases between them. The CDR3 here is CASSPGTGGYEQYV. In DNA form, the CDR3 reads TGTGCCAGCAGCCCCGGGACTGGGGGGTACGAGCAGTACGTC.

The rearrangement uses TRBV12-3 or TRBV12-4 and TRBJ2-2; 7 bases agree with TRBD1. The junction had 2 bases not matched to a gene; V was cut back by 7 bases and J by 6 bases. The CDR3 is 12 residues long. DNA of the CDR3: TGTGCCAGCAACAGGGGCTCCGGGGAGCTGTTTTTT. As protein: CASNRGSGELFF.

The chain employs TRBV7-2 and TRBJ1-6; D ambiguous. Germline CDR1 SGHTA, CDR2 FQGNSA. The V end was cut by 0 bases, the J end by 0 bases, with 12 bases between. CDR3 length: 18 residues. The CDR3 nucleotides read TGTGCCAGCAGCTTAGCGGAGGCGGGGAGCTCCTATAATTCACCCCTCCACTTT. Residues: CASSLAEAGSSYNSPLHF.

For the CDR3, the DNA is TGTGCCAGCAGCTTAGGGGTCAATAAGGGGGTAGATACGCAGTATTTT. Amino acid sequence: CASSLGVNKGVDTQYF. This rearrangement joins TRBV7-3 to TRBJ2-3, with TRBD1 as a possible D gene (6 bases). In germline, CDR1 is SGHTA, CDR2 FQGTGA. V gave up 2 bases and J gave up 5 bases, with 17 bases separating them. The CDR3 runs 16 residues.

The genes are TRBV13 and TRBJ2-2; D might be TRBD2 (6 bases). The CDR3 loop spans 17 amino acids. Trimming left V 4 bases short and J 1 base short, with 16 bases between. Germline V lookup: CDR1 PRHDT, CDR2 FYEKMQ (reference sequence). The CDR3 region has the DNA TGTGCCAGCAGCTCCCGAAGGAACGGGGGGAACACCGGGGAGCTGTTTTTT. This sequence encodes CASSSRRNGGNTGELFF. Supplemented by reference TRBV13 and TRBJ2-2, the full variable domain reads AAGVIQSPRHLIKEKRETATLKCYPIPRHDTVYWYQQGPGQDPQFLISFYEKMQSDKGSIPDRFSAQQFSDYHSELNMSSLELGDSALYFCASSSRRNGGNTGELFFGEGSRLTVL.

This clone came up once. This chain connects TRBV25-1 to TRBJ1-3; no definite D call. The CDR3 runs to 17 residues. V lost 2 bases, J lost 0 bases, and 14 bases lay in between. Germline V gives CDR1 MGHDK, CDR2 SYGVNS. CDR3 bases: TGTGCCAGCAGTGAAGGAGGCGGCAGGAGCTCTGGAAACACCATATATTTT. Amino acids: CASSEGGGRSSGNTIYF.

V usage is TRBV6-5 and J usage is TRBJ2-7, with TRBD1 identical over 11 bases. Germline CDR1 and CDR2: MNHEY and SVGAGI. CDR3 size: 15 residues. J was trimmed by 3 bases and V by 5 bases; bases with no gene match: 6. In nucleotides, the CDR3 is TGTGCCAGCAGTACCCGGACAGGGGGCTTCTACGAGCAGTACTTC. This codes for CASSTRTGGFYEQYF.

The V gene is TRBV18, the J gene TRBJ2-1, with 7 bases that match TRBD2. V lost 2 bases and J lost 0; bases outside the gene matches: 4. Germline CDR1 KGHSH, CDR2 LQKENI. The CDR3 is 16 amino acids. The CDR3 sequence is CASSPGTISSYNEQFF. The CDR3 coding sequence is TGTGCCAGCTCACCAGGGACTATTAGCTCCTACAATGAGCAGTTCTTC.

The V and J genes are TRBV11-2 and TRBJ1-2, with D possibly being TRBD1 (5 bases). Trimming pared 5 bases from V and 7 bases from J, leaving 17 bases between. The CDR3 has 14 residues. Germline-derived CDR1 and CDR2 are SGHAT and FQNNGV. Written as DNA, the CDR3 is TGTGCCAGCAGCCTTATTGACAGCGCGCGTGGCTACACCTTC. Residues: CASSLIDSARGYTF. The variable domain in full, completed from reference TRBV11-2 and TRBJ1-2, reads EAGVAQSPRYKIIEKRQSVAFWCNPISGHATLYWYQQILGQGPKLLIQFQNNGVVDDSQLPKDRFSAERLKGVDSTLKIQPAKLEDSAVYLCASSLIDSARGYTFGSGTRLTVV.

V gene TRBV7-2 combines with J gene TRBJ1-3; D uncertain. The germline CDR1 and CDR2 sequences are SGHTA and FQGNSA. Trimming stripped 5 bases from V and 0 bases from J, with 5 bases between. The CDR3 runs to 13 residues. CDR3 region: CASSASSGNTIYF. Here the CDR3 DNA reads TGTGCCAGCAGCGCGTCCTCTGGAAACACCATATATTTT. Together with reference TRBV7-2 and TRBJ1-3, the CDR3 gives the full variable domain: GAGVSQSPSNKVTEKGKDVELRCDPISGHTALYWYRQSLGQGLEFLIYFQGNSAPDKSGLPSDRFSAERTGGSVSTLTIQRTQQEDSAVYLCASSASSGNTIYFGEGSWLTVV.

This rearrangement joins TRBV5-1 to TRBJ1-1, with no clear D. The ends were cut back, 1 base at V and 0 bases at J, with 13 bases in the middle. The germline V gene has CDR1 SGHRS and CDR2 YFSETQ. The CDR3 spans 16 residues. The CDR3 coding sequence is TGCGCCAGCAGCTTGAGGAAAAACAGCTTGAACACTGAAGCTTTCTTT. It yields the protein CASSLRKNSLNTEAFF.